The 18 T cell receptor beta chains reported below all come from one sample, sequenced in a study of OX40 agonist ivuxolimab in advanced cancers. Assay used: immunoSEQ multiplex PCR; TCRdb lists only in-frame clones, some missing. The table has approximately 61,000 clones, approximately 89% seen once; the top ten hold about 18%. The sequencing used CD4+ or CD8+ T cells sorted from blood, collected in a trial of the OX40 agonist ivuxolimab. These receptors were taken from an adult with an advanced solid tumor such as melanoma, head and neck, liver or kidney cancer.

This clone was counted a single time. The gene calls are TRBV19 and TRBJ2-3; D is possibly TRBD1 (6 bases). V was cut by 5 bases and J by 2 bases, with 11 bases left in between. Germline CDR1 is LNHDA and CDR2 is SQIVND (reference sequence). The length of the CDR3 is 14 residues. The CDR3: CASSRDILTDTQYF. The CDR3 region has the DNA TGTGCCAGTAGTCGGGACATACTCACAGATACGCAGTATTTT.

The chain joins TRBV5-5 to TRBJ2-7, with D unresolved. Germline CDR1 is SGHKS and CDR2 is YYEKEE (reference sequence). V dropped 0 bases and J dropped 3 bases, with 7 bases sitting between them. The CDR3 consists of 13 residues. The CDR3, as DNA: TGTGCCAGCAGCTTGGAGAGATACTACGAGCAGTACTTC. Protein product: CASSLERYYEQYF.

The chain has TRBV27 and TRBJ2-3, with 10 bases matching TRBD1. V lost 5 bases, J lost 6 bases, and 8 bases stayed unmatched. The CDR3 spans 15 residues. Germline V gene lookup returns CDR1 MNHEY and CDR2 SMNVEV (reference sequence). CDR3 region: CASSPRDRGLDTQYF. The CDR3 DNA sequence: TGTGCCAGCAGTCCCCGGGACAGGGGTTTGGATACGCAGTATTTT.

This clone was recorded only once. This chain connects TRBV9 to TRBJ2-5; weak D call: TRBD2 (6 bases). The CDR3 totals 16 residues. The V gene's germline CDR1 is SGDLS and CDR2 YYNGEE. V dropped 0 bases and J dropped 2 bases, with 14 bases sitting between them. CDR3 loop: CASSVGGGGIQETQYF. The CDR3 DNA reads TGTGCCAGCAGCGTAGGAGGAGGAGGGATTCAAGAGACCCAGTACTTC.

V is TRBV4-3 and J is TRBJ1-1; D is unclear. CDR1 is LGHNA, CDR2 YSLEER, per germline. This CDR3 has 15 residues. The ends were cut back, 1 base at V and 2 bases at J, with 11 bases in the middle. This CDR3 is CASSQVLQQNTEAFF. Here the CDR3 DNA reads TGCGCCAGCAGCCAAGTGCTCCAGCAAAACACTGAAGCTTTCTTT.

The V call is TRBV30, the J call TRBJ2-7, with D unresolved. The germline V gene encodes CDR1 GTSNPN and CDR2 SVGIG (reference sequence). There are 13 residues in the CDR3. The V end was cut by 1 base, the J end by 2 bases, with 9 bases between. The DNA of the CDR3 is TGTGCCTGGAGTGGGACCCTGCCCTACGAGCAGTACTTC. Encoded protein: CAWSGTLPYEQYF.

Comments on this clone: The junction and the germline gene differ at one end; a read error may be behind it. The chain links TRBV11-2 to TRBJ2-3; 9 bases align to TRBD1. The CDR3 sequence is 13 residues long. The germline CDR1 and CDR2 sequences are SGHAT and FQNNGV. The CDR3 region is CASKTGGTGTQYF. The CDR3 DNA sequence: TGTGCCAGCAAGACAGGGGGTACAGGTACGCAGTATTTT.

This chain connects TRBV4-3 to TRBJ1-1, with a possible D match to TRBD1 (6 bases). The CDR3 has 15 amino acids. V lost 0 bases and J lost 1, with 9 bases in between. CDR1 is LGHNA, CDR2 YSLEER, per germline. The CDR3 nucleotides are TGCGCCAGCAGCCAAGACCGCAGGGGGAACACTGAAGCTTTCTTT. Amino acids: CASSQDRRGNTEAFF.

This clone was counted a single time. The chain has TRBV7-9 and TRBJ2-3, with a weak D call TRBD2 (6 bases). V was clipped by 6 bases and J by 0 bases, with 13 bases between them. The CDR3 length is 15 residues. The germline gives CDR1 SEHNR, CDR2 FQNEAQ (reference sequence). In DNA, the CDR3 is TGTGCCAGCAGTTCCCCGGGGGTTAGCACAGATACGCAGTATTTT. It specifies CASSSPGVSTDTQYF. The full variable domain, in which reference TRBV7-9 and TRBJ2-3 provide the parts outside the CDR3, is DTGVSQNPRHKITKRGQNVTFRCDPISEHNRLYWYRQTLGQGPEFLTYFQNEAQLEKSRLLSDRFSAERPKGSFSTLEIQRTEQGDSAMYLCASSSPGVSTDTQYFGPGTRLTVL.

This clone has only a few counts. The rearrangement links TRBV6-1 to TRBJ1-2; 9 bases line up with TRBD1. The V gene end was trimmed by 3 bases and the J gene end by 7 bases; junction bases not matched to a gene: 3. The CDR3 loop spans 13 amino acids. CDR1 MNHNS and CDR2 SASEGT come from the germline V gene. The CDR3 DNA reads TGTGCCAGCAGTGAGAGGACAGGGGTTGGCTACACCTTC. Its translation is CASSERTGVGYTF.

The V gene is TRBV10-1, the J gene TRBJ2-1; TRBD1 matches at 8 bases. This CDR3 region has 14 residues. The germline V gene encodes CDR1 WNHNN and CDR2 SYGVQD (reference sequence). Trimming took 0 bases from V and 6 from J; bases not matched to a gene: 1. CDR3 nucleotide sequence: TGCGCCAGCAGTGAGTCGACAGGGGTCAATGAGCAGTTCTTC. This gives the protein CASSESTGVNEQFF.

The chain uses TRBV21-1 and TRBJ2-4; TRBD2 was called by the table and not checked on the DNA. TRBV21-1 corresponds to a pseudogene. This CDR3 contains 15 residues. This CDR3 is CASSPGIQEENIQYF. CDR3 bases: TGTGCCAGCAGCCCGGGAATTCAGGAAGAAAACATTCAGTACTTC.

The chain employs TRBV6-5 and TRBJ1-6, with 9 nucleotides matching TRBD1. Trimming cost V 5 bases and J 7 bases; bases outside gene matches: 6. This CDR3 has 15 residues. Per the germline V gene, CDR1 is MNHEY and CDR2 is SVGAGI. The CDR3 region has the DNA TGTGCCAGCAGTCACGGGACAGGGAGGAATTCACCCCTCCACTTT. Translated, it gives CASSHGTGRNSPLHF.

The rearrangement links TRBV11-2 to TRBJ2-7; 12 nucleotides agree with TRBD2. Trimming cost V 6 bases and J 4 bases; bases outside gene matches: 13. Germline CDR1 reads SGHAT; CDR2 reads FQNNGV. This CDR3 comprises 17 residues. CDR3 sequence: CASRGLAGWVNVYEQYF. CDR3 bases: TGTGCCAGCAGGGGACTAGCGGGCTGGGTAAACGTGTACGAGCAGTACTTC.

V gene TRBV15 combines with J gene TRBJ2-5, with 10 bases identical to TRBD2. Germline V gene sequence: CDR1 LNHNV, CDR2 YYDKDF (reference sequence). The V segment lost 6 bases and the J segment 5 bases; nucleotides outside the gene matches: 12. This CDR3 is built from 16 residues. CDR3 DNA: TGTGCCACCAGTACCCTAGCGGGAGACTTAGGGGAGACCCAGTACTTC. As protein: CATSTLAGDLGETQYF.

This chain uses TRBV19 with TRBJ2-3, with D hard to call. Germline CDR1 and CDR2: LNHDA and SQIVND (reference sequence). Trimming cost V 2 bases and J 1 base, with 4 bases left between them. The CDR3 consists of 13 residues. The CDR3 region has the DNA TGTGCCAGTAGTATACCTGGCACAGATACGCAGTATTTT. Residues: CASSIPGTDTQYF.

V and J are TRBV19 and TRBJ2-3, with 12 bases identical to TRBD2. The CDR3 has 16 amino acids. After removal of 4 bases from V and 4 bases from J, the junction contained 6 bases not matched to a gene. Per the germline V gene, CDR1 is LNHDA and CDR2 is SQIVND (reference sequence). CDR3 nucleotide sequence: TGTGCCAGTAGTAGTGGACTAGCGGGATTCGCAGATACGCAGTATTTT. Protein: CASSSGLAGFADTQYF.

The CDR3 DNA reads as TGTGCCAGCACCCCAGGCGGGAACGATTACGAGCAGTACTTC. This sequence encodes CASTPGGNDYEQYF. This chain links TRBV28 with TRBJ2-5; the D gene is possibly TRBD2 (6 bases). The end of the DNA fits TRBJ2-7 better, so the J call may be wrong. Germline-derived CDR1 and CDR2 are MDHEN and SYDVKM. The CDR3 contains 14 residues.